A selection of T cell receptor beta chains follows, all from one sample in a study of vaccination effects on CD4 cells after COVID-19. The antigens for these receptors are not known. Data came from immunoSEQ multiplex PCR; TCRdb stores just in-frame clones and leaves some out. The data show 50,000 to 60,000 clones, less than 80% seen once. The sample was CD4+ T cells from PBMCs cultured without peptide, taken after COVID-19 vaccination. These receptors came from a human donor who received a COVID-19 vaccine. Each CDR3 is given with its conserved first and last residue. Each record gives: V gene, D gene, J gene, clone size, CDR3 DNA, CDR3 protein. D genes are given only for firm matches. Not all rows give a size; the values are once, few, many and, for expanded clones, a class.

>TRBV6-1|NA|TRBJ1-2|NA
TGTGCCAGCAGTGAAGCGCGTAGCACCTTTAACTATGGCTACACCTTC
CASSEARSTFNYGYTF
>TRBV3-1/TRBV3-2|NA|TRBJ1-5|NA
TGTGCCAGCAGCCAAGGGGAGACAGCGGGCAATCAGCCCCAGCATTTT
CASSQGETAGNQPQHF
>TRBV9|NA|TRBJ2-5|NA
TGTGCCAGCAGCGCACGAACAGCGGAGACCCAGTACTTC
CASSARTAETQYF
>TRBV7-2|NA|TRBJ2-5|NA
TGTGCCAGCACCCCATTAGTCAAAGAGACCCAGTACTTC
CASTPLVKETQYF
>TRBV28|NA|TRBJ2-3|NA
TGTGCCAGCAGCCCGGACCCTAGCACAGATACGCAGTATTTT
CASSPDPSTDTQYF
>TRBV7-3|TRBD2|TRBJ2-2|NA
TGTGCCAGCAGCTTAACGGTTACGGGGGGGAACACCGGGGAGCTGTTTTTT
CASSLTVTGGNTGELFF
>TRBV14|TRBD2|TRBJ2-7|NA
TGTGCCAGCAGCCAAGATGTAAGCGGGGGGGGACTCTACGAGCAGTACTTC
CASSQDVSGGGLYEQYF
>TRBV6-2/TRBV6-3|NA|TRBJ2-3|NA
TGTGCCAGCAGTTACGGGGGGCTGTTCACAGATACGCAGTATTTT
CASSYGGLFTDTQYF
>TRBV21-1|NA|TRBJ1-1|NA
TGTGCCAGCAGCTCCAAGGACAGCGTCCGGAATGGCACTGAAGCTTTCTTT
CASSSKDSVRNGTEAFF
>TRBV7-2|NA|TRBJ1-2|NA
TGTGCCAGCAGCTTAGCGATCGGGGGGGGAGGTGACTATGGCTACACCTTC
CASSLAIGGGGDYGYTF
>TRBV10-3|NA|TRBJ1-1|NA
TGTGCCATCAGAAGAAACAGGGAAAACACTGAAGCTTTCTTT
CAIRRNRENTEAFF
>TRBV13|NA|TRBJ1-3|NA
TGTGCCAGCAGCCGGGACTCAGCGTCTGGAAACACCATATATTTT
CASSRDSASGNTIYF
>TRBV7-3|NA|TRBJ2-1|NA
TGTGCCAGCAGCCTCGGGCAGGGTCGCGAGCAGTTCTTC
CASSLGQGREQFF
>TRBV5-1|NA|TRBJ1-5|NA
TGCGCCAGCAGCCTAAACAGGGATCAGCCCCAGCATTTT
CASSLNRDQPQHF
>TRBV11-1|NA|TRBJ2-7|NA
TGTGCCAGCAGCTTAGATTTTTCGGGACTGCAGTACTTC
CASSLDFSGLQYF
>TRBV5-6|NA|TRBJ1-4|NA
TGTGCCAGCAGCCCCATATACGAAGGAGAAAAACTGTTTTTT
CASSPIYEGEKLFF
>TRBV7-2|TRBD1|TRBJ1-2|NA
TGTGCCAGCAGCTGGGGACAGGATGGCTCCTATGGCTACACCTTC
CASSWGQDGSYGYTF
>TRBV6-1|TRBD1|TRBJ1-6|NA
TGTGCCAGCAGTGGGAGACAGGGGGGGTATAATTCACCCCTCCACTTT
CASSGRQGGYNSPLHF
>TRBV28|NA|TRBJ1-3|NA
TGTGCCAGCAGTTTGCCTGCCCCCTCGGGCACCATATATTTT
CASSLPAPSGTIYF
>TRBV6-1|NA|TRBJ2-3|NA
TGTGCCAGCAGTGCCCAAGTCCAGGAATTCGGAGATACGCAGTATTTT
CASSAQVQEFGDTQYF
>TRBV5-4|NA|TRBJ2-5|few
TGTGCCAGCAGCTCCGGACAGTCCCAAGAGACCCAGTACTTC
CASSSGQSQETQYF
>TRBV20-1|TRBD2|TRBJ2-1|NA
TGCAGTGCCGGGACTATTGAGCAGTTCTTC
CSAGTIEQFF
>TRBV6-5|NA|TRBJ2-7|NA
TGTGCCAGCAGTTGGGAGGCCCACGACGACGAGCAGTACTTC
CASSWEAHDDEQYF
>TRBV9|NA|TRBJ2-1|once
TGTGCCAGCAGCGTGACTAGCTCCTACAATGAGCAGTTCTTC
CASSVTSSYNEQFF
>TRBV28|NA|TRBJ1-2|NA
TGTGCCAGCAGTATGGGGGGTTGGGGCTACACCTTC
CASSMGGWGYTF
>TRBV28|TRBD1|TRBJ2-1|NA
TGTGCCACCAACCCCATGGACAGGACCAATGAGCAGTTCTTC
CATNPMDRTNEQFF
>TRBV6-2/TRBV6-3|NA|TRBJ2-5|NA
TGTGCCAGCAGTTATTCCGCGGGATACCAAGAGACCCAGTACTTC
CASSYSAGYQETQYF
>TRBV11-2|TRBD2|TRBJ2-7|NA
TGTGCCAGCAGCTCCTGGACTAGCGGGAGAGGAGACGAGCAGTACTTC
CASSSWTSGRGDEQYF
>TRBV19|TRBD1|TRBJ1-1|few
TGTGCCAGTAGCGGCCCTGGACAGGGTAATGCTGAAGCTTTCTTT
CASSGPGQGNAEAFF
>TRBV5-1|TRBD1|TRBJ1-1|NA
TGCGCCAGCAGCTCAGGGGGCGTGGACACTGAAGCTTTCTTT
CASSSGGVDTEAFF
>TRBV3-1/TRBV3-2|NA|TRBJ2-3|few
TGTGCCAGCAGCCTTTACCGCACAGATACGCAGTATTTT
CASSLYRTDTQYF
>TRBV28|NA|TRBJ1-6|NA
TGTGCCGGGGGGGGGTATAATTCACCCCTCCACTTT
CAGGGYNSPLHF
>TRBV6-2/TRBV6-3|NA|TRBJ2-7|NA
TGTGCCAGCAGCCTGCAGGGGTACTACGAGCAGTACTTC
CASSLQGYYEQYF
>TRBV5-5|NA|TRBJ2-7|NA
TGTGCCAGCAGCCCCCACGGCTGGACGCGGGAAGTACTCTACGAGCAGTACTTC
CASSPHGWTREVLYEQYF
>TRBV7-8|NA|TRBJ2-7|NA
TGTGCCAGCAGCTTAGCCGAGGGAACCTACGAGCAGTACTTC
CASSLAEGTYEQYF
>TRBV3-1/TRBV3-2|TRBD2|TRBJ2-2|NA
TGTGCCAGCAGCCTGACTAGCGGGAGGGGCACCGGGGAGCTGTTTTTT
CASSLTSGRGTGELFF
>TRBV15|NA|TRBJ2-2|few
TGTGCCACCAGCAGAGCCCCTCCGGGAGCGAACACCGGGGAGCTGTTTTTT
CATSRAPPGANTGELFF
>TRBV21-1|NA|TRBJ1-6|NA
TGTGCCAGCAGAACCGACTCCAGGGTCTATAATTCACCCCTCCACTTT
CASRTDSRVYNSPLHF
>TRBV7-6|TRBD1|TRBJ1-2|NA
TGTGCCAGCAGCTTAATTTCCGGGGCAGGGACAGCTAACTATGGCTACACCTTC
CASSLISGAGTANYGYTF
>TRBV5-1|TRBD1|TRBJ2-7|NA
TGCGCCAGCAGCTTCAAAGGGGGCGGGTACGAGCAGTACTTC
CASSFKGGGYEQYF
>TRBV14|NA|TRBJ1-1|NA
TGTGCCAGCGCCGGGAACACTGAAGCTTTCTTT
CASAGNTEAFF
>TRBV6-5|NA|TRBJ2-7|NA
TGTGCCAGCACCCCGGTGGAGGGCGGGAACGAGCAGTACTTC
CASTPVEGGNEQYF
>TRBV5-1|TRBD1|TRBJ1-6|once
TGCGCCAGCAGCTCCTGGACAGGGAGCTCCTATAATTCACCCCTCCACTTT
CASSSWTGSSYNSPLHF
>TRBV29-1|TRBD1|TRBJ2-7|NA
TGCAGCGCGGGACAGGTCTATGACGAGCAGTACTTC
CSAGQVYDEQYF
>TRBV7-9|NA|TRBJ2-1|NA
TGTGCCAGCAGCTTAGGGTCTTCCACCTACAATGAGCAGTTCTTC
CASSLGSSTYNEQFF
>TRBV18|TRBD1|TRBJ1-5|NA
TGTGCCAGCTCCACCACGCACAGGGGAGGGCAGCCCCAGCATTTT
CASSTTHRGGQPQHF
>TRBV28|TRBD1|TRBJ1-4|NA
TGTGCGCACCAGGGGACAGCAACTAATGAAAAACTGTTTTTT
CAHQGTATNEKLFF
>TRBV7-9|NA|TRBJ1-1|NA
TGTGCCAGCAGCTCCAGGGTTTCTGAAGCTTTCTTT
CASSSRVSEAFF
>TRBV12-3/TRBV12-4|NA|TRBJ1-4|few
TGTGCCAGCAGTTTAATGGGGGGAAAACTGTTTTTT
CASSLMGGKLFF
>TRBV15|TRBD1|TRBJ2-4|NA
TGTGCCACCAGCACACGAGGACAGGGGGCATCCAAAAACATTCAGTACTTC
CATSTRGQGASKNIQYF
>TRBV11-2|TRBD2|TRBJ2-5|NA
TGTGCCAGCAGCTTAGTAAGGCTAGCGGGAGTAGAGACCCAGTACTTC
CASSLVRLAGVETQYF
>TRBV30|TRBD1|TRBJ1-5|NA
TGTGCCTGGAGTTCAGGGGGCCTTAATCAGCCCCAGCATTTT
CAWSSGGLNQPQHF
>TRBV3-1/TRBV3-2|TRBD2|TRBJ2-3|NA
TGTGCCAGCAGCCAAGGGGAAAGCGGGGGGTGGGATTTT
CASSQGESGGWDF
>TRBV7-7|NA|TRBJ2-7|NA
TGTGCTAGCAGCCCTGGAGGGCCCCTATACGAGCAGTACTTC
CASSPGGPLYEQYF
>TRBV25-1|NA|TRBJ1-4|NA
TGTGCCAGCAGCTTCAGACAGGTTAATGAAAAACTGTTTTTT
CASSFRQVNEKLFF
>TRBV5-4|TRBD2|TRBJ2-7|NA
TGTGCCAGCAGGGTGACTAGCGGGAGTCGGCAGTACTTC
CASRVTSGSRQYF